This is a list of T cell receptor beta chains from one sample in a study of blood T cell repertoires in COVID-19. Profiled with immunoSEQ multiplex PCR; TCRdb holds only in-frame clones, not every one. The data show about 330,000 clones, around 90% seen once. Sequenced material: PBMCs or T cells enriched from blood (not recorded which). The receptors here all came from a woman between 25 and 40 years old who had recovered from COVID-19. The CDR3 runs from the conserved cysteine through the conserved F or W. The order of the fields is clone size, V gene, D gene, J gene, CDR3 protein, CDR3 DNA. The D gene is left open where the match is weak. Clone size, where shown, is once, few, many, or a class for clones that have expanded.

>few|TRBV18|TRBD1|TRBJ1-1
CASSPKIHQGGTEAFF
TGTGCCAGCTCACCAAAAATCCATCAGGGGGGCACTGAAGCTTTCTTT
>many|TRBV9|.|TRBJ1-2
CASSDREGYGYTF
TGTGCCAGCAGCGACAGGGAGGGCTATGGCTACACCTTC
>once|TRBV13|.|TRBJ2-7
CASSGAEDEQYF
TGTGCCAGTAGTGGAGCGGAGGACGAGCAGTACTTC
>.|TRBV5-6|TRBD1|TRBJ1-2
CASSNRGTHVFAYGYTF
TGTGCCAGCAGCAACAGGGGGACGCATGTGTTTGCCTATGGCTACACCTTC
>.|TRBV5-1|.|TRBJ1-5
CASSSGDSNQPQHF
TGCGCCAGCAGCTCGGGGGATAGCAATCAGCCCCAGCATTTT
>.|TRBV9|.|TRBJ2-1
CASSVGFFSYNEQFF
TGTGCCAGCAGCGTAGGTTTCTTCTCCTACAATGAGCAGTTCTTC
>.|TRBV27|TRBD2|TRBJ2-7
CASSLGPTLAGASYEQYF
TGTGCCAGCAGTTTGGGTCCTACCCTAGCGGGCGCCTCCTACGAGCAGTACTTC
>few|TRBV11-2|.|TRBJ1-5
CASSLEQGQPQHF
TGTGCCAGCAGCTTGGAACAGGGCCAGCCCCAGCATTTT
>once|TRBV7-3|.|TRBJ2-2
CASSPFGRQELFF
TGTGCCAGCAGCCCCTTTGGGCGCCAGGAGCTGTTTTTT
>.|TRBV7-2|TRBD1|TRBJ2-1
CASSLRQGSYNEQFF
TGTGCCAGCAGCCTAAGACAGGGTTCTTACAATGAGCAGTTCTTC
>.|TRBV7-3|.|TRBJ1-3
CASSLTRCRDNTIYF
TGTGCCAGCAGCTTAACCCGATGCAGGGATAACACCATATATTTT
>.|TRBV5-5|TRBD1|TRBJ2-7
CASSHTGQGYEQYF
TGTGCCAGCAGCCACACGGGACAGGGCTACGAGCAGTACTTC